This TCR beta chain stems from a study of T cell repertoires in cytomegalovirus infection. For the study at large: Signatures in public TCR beta sequences pointed to both CMV infection and matching HLA type.

Each CDR3 protein is one row after TCRdb ran MiXCR on the reads. This sample carries about a million distinct CDR3 sequences, approximately 31% of them seen once, and the ten largest clones take roughly 13%. Study-level points and caveats: The ex vivo response was dominated by HLA-C-restricted CMV-specific TCR beta clonotypes.

This clonotype has just a few counts. Its matching antigen is unknown. Germline V gene data show CDR1 as MGHRA and CDR2 as YSYEKL. The V and J ends lost 4 bases and 5 bases respectively, with 18 bases between them. CDR3 length: 16 residues. The chain links TRBV4-1 to TRBJ2-1; D may be TRBD1 (6 bases). This receptor was identified in a human donor in good health (CMV status not recorded). Some clones in this sample may be carry-over from other donors' samples. The sample was cultured CD8+ T cells from PBMCs, taken from culture after CMV antigen stimulation. The CDR3 bases are TGCGCCAGCAGCCTGTCCGGGACACCTTCCGACAATGAGCAGTTCTTC. Protein product: CASSLSGTPSDNEQFF.